This TCR beta chain was retrieved from a study of T cell changes during pregnancy in multiple sclerosis. Germline V gene lookup returns CDR1 SNHLY and CDR2 FYNNEI. The CDR3 sequence is 14 residues long. V lost 5 bases and J 3 bases, leaving 14 bases between the germline ends. Profiled with immunoSEQ multiplex PCR; TCRdb holds only in-frame clones, not every one. Of 35,000 to 45,000 clones in the sample, 90% were seen once. The source of this sequence is a female donor in good health, enrolled as a control in a pregnancy study. The material sequenced was peripheral blood, taken in the third trimester of pregnancy. The chain carries TRBV2 and TRBJ2-7; D is perhaps TRBD2 (6 bases). DNA of the CDR3: TGTGCCAGCAGTTATAGGACTACAGACTACGAGCAGTACTTC. It translates to CASSYRTTDYEQYF.